In this sample, the clone carrying this TCR beta chain turned up many times. Its specificity is unknown. This record belongs to a study of HIV-infected patients and healthy controls. General study points: Slight age and sex differences between study cohorts did not explain the diversity differences.

Trimming left V 1 base short and J 1 base short, with 8 bases between. This CDR3 is built from 15 residues. Germline assignment: CDR1 SGHVS and CDR2 FQNEAQ. cDNA was made from roughly 470 ng RNA using alpha and beta constant primers. Alpha and beta chain libraries were made separately by chain-specific third strand synthesis with multiplexing indices. A 12-nucleotide barcode per molecule came from two concatenated random hexamers added pre-amplification. TCRdb called the 5' RACE reads again in MiXCR, with one record for every CDR3 protein. The sample lists around 19,000 distinct CDR3 sequences, about 8.3% occurring once. No cell fractionation was done, so the repertoire covers all unsorted peripheral blood T cells.

The sample comprised blood. This sequence joins TRBV7-8 and TRBJ2-1, with D unclear. The receptor comes from an adult in good health. The CDR3 here is CASSLVRVSYNEQFF. Here the CDR3 DNA reads TGTGCCAGCAGCTTAGTTAGGGTTTCCTACAATGAGCAGTTCTTC.